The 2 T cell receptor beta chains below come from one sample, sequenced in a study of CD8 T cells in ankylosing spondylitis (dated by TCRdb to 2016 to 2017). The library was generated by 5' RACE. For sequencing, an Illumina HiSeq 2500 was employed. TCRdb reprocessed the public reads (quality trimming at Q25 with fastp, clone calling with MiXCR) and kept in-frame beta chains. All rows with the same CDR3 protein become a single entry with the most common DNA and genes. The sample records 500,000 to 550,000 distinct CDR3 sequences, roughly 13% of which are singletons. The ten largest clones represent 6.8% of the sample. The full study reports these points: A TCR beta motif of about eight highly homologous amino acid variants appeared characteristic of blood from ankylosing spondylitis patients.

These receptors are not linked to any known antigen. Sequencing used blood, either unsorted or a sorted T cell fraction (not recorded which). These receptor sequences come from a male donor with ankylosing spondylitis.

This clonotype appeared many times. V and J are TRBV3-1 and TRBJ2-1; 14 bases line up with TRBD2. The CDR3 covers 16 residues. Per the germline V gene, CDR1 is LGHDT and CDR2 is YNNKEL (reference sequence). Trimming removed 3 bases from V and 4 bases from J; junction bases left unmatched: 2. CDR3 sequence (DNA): TGTGCCAGCAGCCAGGGACTAGCGGGAGCTTACAATGAGCAGTTCTTC. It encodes CASSQGLAGAYNEQFF.

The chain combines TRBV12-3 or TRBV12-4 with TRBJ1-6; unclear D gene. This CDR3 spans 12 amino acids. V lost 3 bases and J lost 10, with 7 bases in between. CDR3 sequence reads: CASSFFESPLHF. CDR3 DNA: TGTGCCAGCAGTTTCTTCGAATCACCCCTCCACTTT.